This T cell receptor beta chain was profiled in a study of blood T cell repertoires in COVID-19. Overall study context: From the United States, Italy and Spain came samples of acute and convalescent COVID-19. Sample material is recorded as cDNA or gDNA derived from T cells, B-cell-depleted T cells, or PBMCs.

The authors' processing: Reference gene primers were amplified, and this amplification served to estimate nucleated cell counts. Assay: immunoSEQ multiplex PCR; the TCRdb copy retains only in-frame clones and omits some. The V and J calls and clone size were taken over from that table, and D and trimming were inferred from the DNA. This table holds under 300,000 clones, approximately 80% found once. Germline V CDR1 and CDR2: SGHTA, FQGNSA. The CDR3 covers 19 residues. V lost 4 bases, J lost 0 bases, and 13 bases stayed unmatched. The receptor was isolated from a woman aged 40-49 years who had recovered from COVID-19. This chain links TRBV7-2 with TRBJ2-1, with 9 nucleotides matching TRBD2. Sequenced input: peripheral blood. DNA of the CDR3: TGTGCCAGCAGCTACCTAGCGGGGCAATACCCGAGCTCCTACAATGAGCAGTTCTTC. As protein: CASSYLAGQYPSSYNEQFF.